Listed here are 26 T cell receptor beta chains from one sample, sequenced in a study of shared clonotypes between healthy human individuals. Sequencing used immunoSEQ multiplex PCR; TCRdb keeps in-frame clones, though not all of them. The data hold about 1 million clones, with under 80% observed a single time. Specimen: memory CD4+ T cells sorted from blood. Subset described: CD45RA-negative fraction. The source is a man aged 18 to 29 in good health.

V is TRBV5-3 and J is TRBJ1-2, with 9 positions matching TRBD1. TRBV5-3 is designated an ORF whose function remains uncertain. This CDR3 contains 14 residues. J was trimmed by 2 bases and V by 3 bases; bases with no gene match: 2. In DNA form, the CDR3 reads TGTGCCAGAAGCTCACAGGGGGCGAACTATGGCTACACCTTC. It encodes CARSSQGANYGYTF.

The chain has TRBV7-2 and TRBJ2-1; TRBD2 matches 11 bases. V trimming: 1 base; J trimming: 13 bases; junction bases outside the gene matches: 6. CDR1 is SGHTA and CDR2 is FQGNSA in the germline V gene. The CDR3 consists of 14 residues. CDR3 sequence reads: CASSLGLTSGTQFF. The CDR3 nucleotides read TGTGCCAGCAGCTTAGGATTGACTAGCGGGACACAGTTCTTC.

This chain connects TRBV19 to TRBJ2-3; D not resolved. The germline CDR1 and CDR2 sequences are LNHDA and SQIVND (reference sequence). V was cut by 5 bases and J by 4 bases, with 10 bases left in between. This CDR3 contains 13 residues. For the CDR3, the DNA is TGTGCCAGTAGTTCTCGGATTTCAGATACGCAGTATTTT. It translates to CASSSRISDTQYF.

The chain has TRBV7-2 and TRBJ1-1; D not certain. V was cut by 2 bases and J by 4 bases, with 14 bases left in between. The germline V gene encodes CDR1 SGHTA and CDR2 FQGNSA. The CDR3 contains 15 residues. The chain's CDR3 is CASSLQVQSGTEAFF. The CDR3 coding sequence is TGTGCCAGCAGCTTACAAGTCCAATCCGGCACTGAAGCTTTCTTT.

CDR3 loop: CASKGRSTNEKLFF. For the CDR3, the DNA is TGTGCCAGTAAAGGGCGCTCAACTAATGAAAAACTGTTTTTT. V gene TRBV19 combines with J gene TRBJ1-4; D is undetermined. Germline assignment: CDR1 LNHDA and CDR2 SQIVND (reference sequence). This CDR3 has 14 residues. V was cut by 7 bases and J by 0 bases, with 9 bases left in between. The whole variable domain, remainder taken from reference TRBV19 and TRBJ1-4, is DGGITQSPKYLFRKEGQNVTLSCEQNLNHDAMYWYRQDPGQGLRLIYYSQIVNDFQKGDIAEGYSVSREKKESFPLTVTSAQKNPTAFYLCASKGRSTNEKLFFGSGTQLSVL.

V usage is TRBV9 and J usage is TRBJ1-3; 8 nucleotides align to TRBD1. The germline V gene has CDR1 SGDLS and CDR2 YYNGEE. Trimming at V came to 4 bases and at J to 3 bases, leaving 3 bases not matched to a gene. CDR3 size: 14 residues. The CDR3 DNA reads TGTGCCAGCAGCCCACAGGGGGATGGAAACACCATATATTTT. Protein product: CASSPQGDGNTIYF.

About this clone itself: In the same sample, other DNA sequences code for this CDR3. The chain couples TRBV6-6 to TRBJ2-7; tentatively, D is TRBD2 (5 bases). The CDR3 is 11 amino acids. The germline V gene has CDR1 MNHNY and CDR2 SVGAGI (reference sequence). V gave up 6 bases and J gave up 5 bases, with 8 bases separating them. The CDR3 bases are TGTGCCAGCAGATCCGGGAACGAGCAGTACTTC. This gives the protein CASRSGNEQYF.

This clone was found once. The chain uses TRBV25-1 and TRBJ1-2, with TRBD1 matching over 7 bases. Germline CDR1 is MGHDK and CDR2 is SYGVNS. The length of the CDR3 is 12 residues. V lost 8 bases to trimming and J lost 2 bases; unmatched junction nucleotides: 2. CDR3 coding DNA: TGTGCCAGCTGGGACAGCAACTATGGCTACACCTTC. Encoded protein: CASWDSNYGYTF.

This sequence joins TRBV5-1 and TRBJ2-2; 7 bases line up with TRBD2. The CDR3 sequence is 15 residues long. Germline loops: CDR1 SGHRS, CDR2 YFSETQ. J was trimmed by 7 bases and V by 3 bases; bases with no gene match: 9. The CDR3 here is CASSSLGRESGELFF. The CDR3 DNA reads as TGCGCCAGCAGCTCCCTAGGGCGGGAGAGCGGGGAGCTGTTTTTT. Full variable domain (rest looked up from reference TRBV5-1 and TRBJ2-2): KAGVTQTPRYLIKTRGQQVTLSCSPISGHRSVSWYQQTPGQGLQFLFEYFSETQRNKGNFPGRFSGRQFSNSRSEMNVSTLELGDSALYLCASSSLGRESGELFFGEGSRLTVL.

The gene calls are TRBV29-1 and TRBJ2-1; 11 nucleotides align to TRBD1. This CDR3 comprises 13 residues. The V segment lost 6 bases and the J segment 6 bases; nucleotides outside the gene matches: 4. Germline V gene lookup returns CDR1 SQVTM and CDR2 ANQGSEA. Here the CDR3 DNA reads TGCAGCGTAAGGGGACAGGGGGGCAATGAGCAGTTCTTC. Its protein product is CSVRGQGGNEQFF.

V and J are TRBV4-3 and TRBJ2-2; tentatively, D is TRBD1 (6 bases). V gave up 1 base and J gave up 0 bases, with 12 bases separating them. The CDR3 sequence is 17 residues long. Germline V gives CDR1 LGHNA, CDR2 YSLEER. The CDR3 loop reads CASSQAQGLSNTGELFF. CDR3 DNA sequence: TGCGCCAGCAGCCAAGCACAGGGTCTATCGAACACCGGGGAGCTGTTTTTT.

The chain has TRBV7-9 and TRBJ2-3; perhaps TRBD1 as D (6 bases). Germline V gene data show CDR1 as SEHNR and CDR2 as FQNEAQ (reference sequence). There are 15 residues in the CDR3. V was clipped by 7 bases and J by 2 bases, with 16 bases between them. The CDR3 loop is CASNVQRGFTDTQYF. The CDR3 coding sequence is TGTGCCAGCAACGTCCAAAGGGGGTTCACAGATACGCAGTATTTT.

The chain uses TRBV25-1 and TRBJ1-6, with 9 nucleotides matching TRBD1. V lost 4 bases and J lost 14; bases outside the gene matches: 9. The CDR3 contains 14 residues. CDR1 is MGHDK and CDR2 is SYGVNS in the germline V gene. CDR3 sequence (DNA): TGTGCCAGCAGTGTCCACAGGGGGCTGTACACCCTCCACTTT. Translation gives CASSVHRGLYTLHF.

The chain has TRBV5-1 and TRBJ1-2; TRBD1 might be the D (6 bases). This CDR3 has 15 amino acids. Germline CDR1 and CDR2: SGHRS and YFSETQ. V lost 4 bases and J 0 bases, leaving 13 bases between the germline ends. CDR3 sequence reads: CASSATGPTNYGYTF. In nucleotides, the CDR3 is TGCGCCAGCAGCGCCACAGGGCCGACTAACTATGGCTACACCTTC.

The genes are TRBV7-8 and TRBJ2-1; 11 bases agree with TRBD2. Germline lookup yields CDR1 SGHVS and CDR2 FQNEAQ. This CDR3 is 15 amino acids long. The junction had 5 bases not matched to a gene; V was cut back by 5 bases and J by 5 bases. The CDR3 reads CASSLSGRGHNEQFF. The CDR3 DNA reads TGTGCCAGCAGCCTTAGCGGGAGGGGCCACAATGAGCAGTTCTTC. Combining the CDR3 with reference TRBV7-8 and TRBJ2-1 gives the whole variable domain GAGVSQSPRYKVAKRGQDVALRCDPISGHVSLFWYQQALGQGPEFLTYFQNEAQLDKSGLPSDRFFAERPEGSVSTLKIQRTQQEDSAVYLCASSLSGRGHNEQFFGPGTRLTVL.

This chain links TRBV7-2 with TRBJ2-4; D remains ambiguous. The CDR3 loop spans 19 amino acids. V was trimmed by 2 bases and J by 0 bases, leaving 20 bases between them. The germline V gene has CDR1 SGHTA and CDR2 FQGNSA. CDR3 coding DNA: TGTGCCAGCAGCTTAATGAGTCCCGACCCAGCCCCAGCCAAAAACATTCAGTACTTC. It encodes CASSLMSPDPAPAKNIQYF.

This sequence joins TRBV7-2 and TRBJ2-2; TRBD1 agrees at 7 bases. This CDR3 is built from 15 residues. V lost 6 bases to trimming and J lost 2 bases; unmatched junction nucleotides: 6. The germline V gene has CDR1 SGHTA and CDR2 FQGNSA. The CDR3 protein is CASSRGQTNTGELFF. CDR3 bases: TGTGCCAGCAGTCGGGGACAGACCAACACCGGGGAGCTGTTTTTT.

V is TRBV5-1 and J is TRBJ2-2, with D tentatively TRBD1 (6 bases). Germline CDR1 is SGHRS and CDR2 is YFSETQ. The CDR3 loop spans 16 amino acids. Trimming pared 4 bases from V and 0 bases from J, leaving 13 bases between. The CDR3 DNA sequence: TGCGCCAGCAGCCCGGAGGCAGGGGCGAACACCGGGGAGCTGTTTTTT. This gives the protein CASSPEAGANTGELFF.

The chain employs TRBV10-3 and TRBJ2-2; maybe TRBD2 (5 bases). The CDR3 is made up of 13 amino acids. Germline V gene lookup returns CDR1 ENHRY and CDR2 SYGVKD. V lost 5 bases, J lost 4 bases, and 8 bases lay in between. This chain's CDR3 is CAISPEGTGELFF. Here the CDR3 DNA reads TGTGCCATCAGTCCCGAGGGCACCGGGGAGCTGTTTTTT.

The J gene is TRBJ1-4, the V gene TRBV28; no clear D. The germline gives CDR1 MDHEN, CDR2 SYDVKM. The CDR3 totals 12 residues. V lost 6 bases to trimming and J lost 4 bases, with 6 bases between them. As DNA, the CDR3 is TGTGCCAGCAGACAGATTAATGAAAAACTGTTTTTT. Residues: CASRQINEKLFF.

This clone was recorded at least ten times. The chain is built from TRBV30 and TRBJ1-6; D unresolved. The length of the CDR3 is 13 residues. Germline V gene data show CDR1 as GTSNPN and CDR2 as SVGIG (reference sequence). V was pared by 4 bases and J by 6 bases, with 10 bases between. The CDR3 coding sequence is TGTGCCTGGAAGGCCCAATTTAATTCACCCCTCCACTTT. Translating gives CAWKAQFNSPLHF.

This clone was detected only once. The chain uses TRBV29-1 and TRBJ2-1; D may be TRBD1 (6 bases). V lost 6 bases and J 3 bases, leaving 15 bases between the germline ends. This CDR3 comprises 14 residues. CDR1 and CDR2 (germline): SQVTM, ANQGSEA. The CDR3 bases are TGCAGCGTCCAGGGGACACTCGGCTACAATGAGCAGTTCTTC. Its protein product is CSVQGTLGYNEQFF.

Remarks on this clone: This may be a read error: a much more frequent sequence differs by one nucleotide. The V and J genes are TRBV6-1 and TRBJ2-7; 8 nucleotides agree with TRBD1. Germline CDR1 and CDR2: MNHNS and SASEGT. V lost 3 bases and J lost 6; bases outside the gene matches: 10. CDR3 length: 15 amino acids. CDR3 in DNA: TGTGCCAGCAGTGAGATGGGGACAGGAGGTTGCGAGCAGTACTTC. Amino acid sequence: CASSEMGTGGCEQYF.

V is TRBV11-2 and J is TRBJ1-4; no clear D. Germline V gives CDR1 SGHAT, CDR2 FQNNGV. This CDR3 is built from 15 residues. Trimming shortened V by 5 bases and J by 0 bases, and 10 bases separated the two germline ends. The DNA of the CDR3 is TGTGCCAGCAGCGCGAACGGTGCAACTAATGAAAAACTGTTTTTT. Its translation is CASSANGATNEKLFF.

V gene TRBV5-5 combines with J gene TRBJ1-5; 7 bases are a match to TRBD1. The trim removed 4 bases at V and 7 bases at J, leaving 8 bases unmatched. Per germline, CDR1 SGHKS and CDR2 YYEKEE (reference sequence). The CDR3 extends over 14 amino acids. The CDR3 here is CASSPRQGWQPQHF. The CDR3 DNA is TGTGCCAGCAGCCCGAGACAGGGTTGGCAGCCCCAGCATTTT.

J is TRBJ1-5 and V is TRBV19; a weak D match, TRBD1 (6 bases). This CDR3 is 15 amino acids long. With 5 bases removed from V and 7 bases from J, the gap between germline ends came to 18 bases. Germline V lookup: CDR1 LNHDA, CDR2 SQIVND (reference sequence). In nucleotides, the CDR3 is TGTGCCAGTAGTCTAAACGCGGGACAATTCCAGCCCCAGCATTTT. This encodes CASSLNAGQFQPQHF.